Listed here are 6 T cell receptor beta chains from one sample, sequenced in a study of blood T cell repertoires in COVID-19. Assay: immunoSEQ multiplex PCR; the TCRdb copy retains only in-frame clones and omits some. This sample carries more than 150,000 clones, roughly 79% of them seen once, and the ten largest clones take roughly 12%. The sequenced sample was peripheral blood. The receptors were sampled from a woman older than 75 with COVID-19, enrolled during active disease.

The chain combines TRBV5-4 with TRBJ2-7; weak D call: TRBD2 (6 bases). Germline V CDR1 and CDR2: SGHNT, YYREEE (reference sequence). The V gene lost 6 bases and the J gene lost 2 bases, with 12 bases spanning the gap. CDR3 size: 13 residues. CDR3 protein: CASIREAAYEQYF. The CDR3 nucleotides read TGTGCCAGCATTAGGGAGGCAGCCTACGAGCAGTACTTC.

The chain carries TRBV5-4 and TRBJ1-1, with 7 nucleotides matching TRBD1. Per the germline V gene, CDR1 is SGHNT and CDR2 is YYREEE (reference sequence). V dropped 4 bases and J dropped 4; count of bases not matched to a gene: 10. The CDR3 sequence is 15 residues long. The DNA for the CDR3 is TGTGCCAGCAGCAGAGCAGGGGGGTTTATCACTGAAGCTTTCTTT. Residues: CASSRAGGFITEAFF.

The rearrangement links TRBV29-1 to TRBJ2-3; TRBD2 matches at 8 bases. CDR1 and CDR2 (germline): SQVTM, ANQGSEA. There are 14 residues in the CDR3. J lost 2 bases, V lost 6 bases, and 7 bases had no gene match. Here the CDR3 reads CSVPGLAATDTQYF. The DNA of the CDR3 is TGCAGCGTACCCGGACTAGCAGCCACAGATACGCAGTATTTT.

The CDR3, as DNA: TGTGCCAGCAGCTTAGGTTCCCTCGCGGAGCTTTCACCCCTCCACTTT. This codes for CASSLGSLAELSPLHF. This chain connects TRBV11-2 to TRBJ1-6, with unresolved D. CDR3 length: 16 amino acids. The V end was cut by 1 base, the J end by 9 bases, with 16 bases between. Looked up from germline, CDR1 is SGHAT and CDR2 is FQNNGV.

The V and J genes are TRBV13 and TRBJ2-5; 15 nucleotides align to TRBD2. CDR3 length equals 15 residues. Trimming at V came to 5 bases and at J to 5 bases, leaving 3 bases not matched to a gene. Germline assignment: CDR1 PRHDT and CDR2 FYEKMQ (reference sequence). The CDR3 protein is CASSAGTSGGETQYF. CDR3 coding DNA: TGTGCCAGCAGCGCGGGGACTAGCGGGGGGGAGACCCAGTACTTC.

The gene calls are TRBV13 and TRBJ1-2, with D possibly TRBD1 on 5 matching bases. The CDR3 sequence is 13 residues long. V was trimmed by 2 bases and J by 7 bases, leaving 11 bases between them. Per the germline V gene, CDR1 is PRHDT and CDR2 is FYEKMQ (reference sequence). In DNA form, the CDR3 reads TGTGCCAGCAGCTTACGCGGGGCAGGTGGCTACACCTTC. Its translation is CASSLRGAGGYTF.